This TCR beta chain was identified in a study of OX40 agonist ivuxolimab in advanced cancers. Study in general: With ivuxolimab, an agonistic anti-OX40 (CD134) antibody, patients were treated.

Clones were sequenced by immunoSEQ multiplex PCR, and TCRdb holds only the in-frame ones, with some missing. The sample lists almost 70,000 clones; 89% were seen once. The CDR3 contains 13 residues. Germline CDR1 is MNHEY and CDR2 is SVGAGI. Deletions cut 8 bases from V and 4 bases from J, with 14 bases between. The chain couples TRBV6-5 to TRBJ1-1; D is undetermined. The sample in question was CD4+ or CD8+ T cells sorted from blood, obtained in a trial of the OX40 agonist ivuxolimab. This receptor was identified in an adult with an advanced solid tumor such as melanoma, head and neck, liver or kidney cancer. The CDR3 DNA follows: TGTGCCAGCTCCCTAGGAGGTAGCACTGAAGCTTTCTTT. Its protein is CASSLGGSTEAFF.